These 25 T cell receptor beta chains came from one sample sequenced in a study of T-cell reconstitution after alpha-beta-depleted transplantation in children. Unique molecular identifiers were built into the TCRbeta library. TCRdb redid the calling of the PCR reads with MiXCR, one entry per CDR3 protein. Found here are almost 250,000 distinct CDR3 sequences, roughly 23% of them singletons; the top ten hold more than 2%. Source: PBMCs, taken before TCRalphabeta/CD19-depleted stem cell transplant. The source is a girl aged 2-9 years with Fanconi anemia, due to receive a stem cell transplant.

The chain joins TRBV29-1 to TRBJ1-1, with D possibly TRBD1 on 5 matching bases. V was pared by 6 bases and J by 0 bases, with 11 bases between. CDR3 length: 13 amino acids. Per the germline V gene, CDR1 is SQVTM and CDR2 is ANQGSEA. The CDR3 bases are TGCAGCGTCGACAGCAGCATGAACACTGAAGCTTTCTTT. It codes for CSVDSSMNTEAFF. Filled out from reference TRBV29-1 and TRBJ1-1, the complete variable domain reads SAVISQKPSRDICQRGTSLTIQCQVDSQVTMMFWYRQQPGQSLTLIATANQGSEATYESGFVIDKFPISRPNLTFSTLTVSNMSPEDSSIYLCSVDSSMNTEAFFGQGTRLTVV.

This clonotype has only a few counts. V gene TRBV28 combines with J gene TRBJ2-3; D gene unclear. Trimming stripped 8 bases from V and 4 bases from J, with 10 bases between. This CDR3 contains 12 residues. Per the germline V gene, CDR1 is MDHEN and CDR2 is SYDVKM. Written as DNA, the CDR3 is TGTGCCAGCCAAGACGTGGCAGATACGCAGTATTTT. Amino acid sequence: CASQDVADTQYF.

J is TRBJ2-3 and V is TRBV29-1, with 10 bases fitting TRBD2. With 5 bases clipped from V and 2 bases from J, the junction kept 10 bases outside the gene matches. The CDR3 contains 16 residues. The germline V gene encodes CDR1 SQVTM and CDR2 ANQGSEA. The CDR3 nucleotides read TGCAGCGTTCCTACTAGCGGGGTCGACTTCACAGATACGCAGTATTTT. Protein: CSVPTSGVDFTDTQYF.

In this sample, this clonotype turned up a few times. The chain carries TRBV29-1 and TRBJ1-2; TRBD1 might be the D (5 bases). The CDR3 runs to 14 residues. The ends were cut back, 2 bases at V and 3 bases at J, with 13 bases in the middle. Germline CDR1 and CDR2: SQVTM and ANQGSEA. The CDR3 DNA sequence: TGCAGCGTTGAATCGGCCGGGGCTGACTATGGCTACACCTTC. Translated, it gives CSVESAGADYGYTF.

The J gene is TRBJ1-5, the V gene TRBV5-5, with TRBD1 matching 8 bases. This CDR3 spans 16 amino acids. After removal of 4 bases from V and 3 bases from J, the junction contained 9 bases not matched to a gene. CDR1 is SGHKS and CDR2 is YYEKEE in the germline V gene (reference sequence). CDR3 coding DNA: TGTGCCAGCAGCATATCGACAGGGGTCGACAATCAGCCCCAGCATTTT. As protein: CASSISTGVDNQPQHF.

This clonotype came up many times. This chain connects TRBV28 to TRBJ2-1, with a possible D match to TRBD2 (7 bases). Deletions cut 2 bases from V and 8 bases from J, with 13 bases between. Germline V gene data show CDR1 as MDHEN and CDR2 as SYDVKM. This CDR3 is built from 14 residues. The DNA for the CDR3 is TGTGCCAGCAGTTTAATTAGGGGGAGGGATGAGCAGTTCTTC. Protein: CASSLIRGRDEQFF.

This clonotype was found a few times. This sequence joins TRBV29-1 and TRBJ2-7, with D maybe TRBD1 (5 bases). Deletions cut 4 bases from V and 5 bases from J, with 12 bases between. The CDR3 is 12 residues long. CDR1 and CDR2 from the germline V gene are SQVTM and ANQGSEA. In nucleotides, the CDR3 is TGCAGCGTTGGCTTCACAGGCCACGAGCAGTACTTC. Translation: CSVGFTGHEQYF.

The V call is TRBV2, the J call TRBJ2-5; D not certain. V shed 6 bases and J shed 0 bases, with 11 bases lying between them. Looked up from germline, CDR1 is SNHLY and CDR2 is FYNNEI. The CDR3 extends over 14 amino acids. The CDR3 DNA sequence: TGTGCCAGCAGGGGAACGGCGTACCAAGAGACCCAGTACTTC. Protein product: CASRGTAYQETQYF.

This clonotype was seen a handful of times. The gene calls are TRBV5-1 and TRBJ2-3; 12 nucleotides match TRBD2. Germline V gene lookup returns CDR1 SGHRS and CDR2 YFSETQ. After removal of 3 bases from V and 6 bases from J, the junction contained 8 bases not matched to a gene. The CDR3 covers 16 residues. CDR3 region: CASSSELAGGRDTQYF. Here the CDR3 DNA reads TGCGCCAGCAGCTCCGAACTAGCGGGAGGCCGCGATACGCAGTATTTT.

This clonotype was counted at least ten times. This chain joins TRBV29-1 and TRBJ2-7, with a possible D match to TRBD1 (6 bases). Between the trimmed V and J ends, which lost 6 bases and 7 bases, there was a span of 19 bases. The CDR3 has 13 residues. Germline V gene data show CDR1 as SQVTM and CDR2 as ANQGSEA. The CDR3 loop reads CSVAQGVEMEQYF. CDR3 in DNA: TGCAGCGTAGCACAGGGCGTGGAGATGGAGCAGTACTTC.

This clonotype appeared a few times. CDR3 bases: TGCAGCGTTGGGGGACAGCTTAGTTCCTACGAGCAGTACTTC. Translated: CSVGGQLSSYEQYF. This chain uses TRBV29-1 with TRBJ2-7; 7 bases are shared with TRBD1. The CDR3 has 14 amino acids. Germline CDR1 reads SQVTM; CDR2 reads ANQGSEA. Trimming cost V 4 bases and J 1 base; bases outside gene matches: 7.

This clonotype turned up a few times. The chain joins TRBV5-1 to TRBJ2-7; D remains ambiguous. CDR1 and CDR2 (germline): SGHRS, YFSETQ. V was pared by 5 bases and J by 3 bases, with 15 bases between. This CDR3 spans 14 amino acids. CDR3 DNA: TGCGCCAGCAGGTCTCTGGGTACAGTCTACGAGCAGTACTTC. Amino acid sequence: CASRSLGTVYEQYF.

The gene calls are TRBV20-1 and TRBJ1-3; 7 nucleotides match TRBD1. J was trimmed by 4 bases and V by 4 bases; bases with no gene match: 4. This CDR3 is built from 13 residues. CDR1 DFQATT and CDR2 SNEGSKA come from the germline V gene (reference sequence). This CDR3 is CSATQGKGNTIYF. The CDR3 region has the DNA TGCAGTGCTACACAGGGGAAAGGAAACACCATATATTTT.

The chain couples TRBV4-2 to TRBJ2-5, with 11 bases identical to TRBD2. V was clipped by 2 bases and J by 0 bases; unmatched bases: 2. The CDR3 sequence is 16 residues long. Germline CDR1 and CDR2: LGHNA and YNFKEQ. The chain's CDR3 is CASSQLAGGDQETQYF. The CDR3 DNA follows: TGTGCCAGCAGCCAACTAGCGGGGGGAGACCAAGAGACCCAGTACTTC.

This clonotype was counted ten times or more. V and J are TRBV12-3 or TRBV12-4 and TRBJ2-7, with TRBD1 matching 7 bases. Trimming took 3 bases from V and 1 from J; bases not matched to a gene: 3. The CDR3 is 14 amino acids. CDR3 sequence reads: CASSFPDRSYEQYF. The CDR3 DNA follows: TGTGCCAGCAGTTTCCCGGACAGGTCCTACGAGCAGTACTTC.

The chain recombines TRBV5-1 with TRBJ2-4, with 10 bases identical to TRBD1. The germline V gene encodes CDR1 SGHRS and CDR2 YFSETQ. With V trimmed by 4 bases and J by 6 bases, 7 bases remained unmatched. CDR3 size: 15 residues. This CDR3 is CASSRPDRGRNIQYF. The DNA for the CDR3 is TGCGCCAGCAGCAGACCAGACAGGGGGCGAAACATTCAGTACTTC.

This clonotype was observed a handful of times. This chain uses TRBV7-2 with TRBJ2-3; 8 bases agree with TRBD2. Germline trimming cut 2 bases from V and 2 bases from J; bases unmatched to any gene: 6. Germline V CDR1 and CDR2: SGHTA, FQGNSA. The CDR3 has 16 residues. In DNA, the CDR3 is TGTGCCAGCAGCTTATTTCCGCGGGGGGTCACAGATACGCAGTATTTT. Translated, it gives CASSLFPRGVTDTQYF. The full variable domain, with the rest looked up from reference TRBV7-2 and TRBJ2-3, is GAGVSQSPSNKVTEKGKDVELRCDPISGHTALYWYRQSLGQGLEFLIYFQGNSAPDKSGLPSDRFSAERTGGSVSTLTIQRTQQEDSAVYLCASSLFPRGVTDTQYFGPGTRLTVL.

The chain recombines TRBV7-3 with TRBJ2-5, with 7 positions matching TRBD2. Unmatched junction bases numbered 4, after V lost 3 bases and J lost 3 bases. The CDR3 extends over 14 amino acids. Germline assignment: CDR1 SGHTA and CDR2 FQGTGA. CDR3 residues: CASSFGSGEETQYF. The CDR3 DNA reads TGTGCCAGCAGCTTTGGGAGCGGGGAAGAGACCCAGTACTTC.

The chain joins TRBV7-3 to TRBJ1-5; no clear D. V was shortened by 8 bases and J by 4 bases, with 12 bases between the two germline ends. CDR1 and CDR2 (germline): SGHTA, FQGTGA. This CDR3 has 13 amino acids. The CDR3 spells CASSPAANQPQHF. The CDR3 nucleotides are TGTGCCAGCTCCCCTGCGGCTAATCAGCCCCAGCATTTT.

Ten or more counts support this clonotype. This sequence joins TRBV5-1 and TRBJ2-5; D gene unclear. The CDR3 length is 14 residues. CDR1 and CDR2 from the germline V gene are SGHRS and YFSETQ. Trimming left V 4 bases short and J 2 bases short, with 12 bases between. The CDR3: CASSLTYGQETQYF. For the CDR3, the DNA is TGCGCCAGCAGCCTAACCTACGGGCAAGAGACCCAGTACTTC.

The table lists this clonotype with many counts. The chain employs TRBV20-1 and TRBJ2-5; 9 bases line up with TRBD2. This CDR3 is 16 amino acids long. The V and J ends lost 1 base and 6 bases, in that order; junction bases with no gene match: 12. Germline CDR1 and CDR2: DFQATT and SNEGSKA (reference sequence). The CDR3 here is CSARAPPREGRKTQYF. In DNA form, the CDR3 reads TGCAGTGCTAGAGCCCCCCCGCGGGAGGGCCGAAAGACCCAGTACTTC.

This clonotype was observed at least ten times. The V gene is TRBV2, the J gene TRBJ2-1; D gene ambiguous. Germline V lookup: CDR1 SNHLY, CDR2 FYNNEI. The CDR3 contains 16 residues. The germline V and J ends were trimmed by 3 bases and 4 bases, with 16 bases remaining between them. CDR3 sequence: CASSDPHQEVYNEQFF. For the CDR3, the DNA is TGTGCCAGCAGTGACCCCCATCAAGAGGTATACAATGAGCAGTTCTTC.

The chain combines TRBV24-1 with TRBJ2-5; 7 bases fit TRBD1. The CDR3 consists of 15 residues. Germline values: CDR1 KGHDR, CDR2 SFDVKD. V trimming: 4 bases; J trimming: 0 bases; junction bases outside the gene matches: 4. In nucleotides, the CDR3 is TGTGCCACCAGTGACCCGGACAGGTACCAAGAGACCCAGTACTTC. As protein: CATSDPDRYQETQYF.

This clonotype was found a few times. CDR3 in amino acids: CSVDTEPYEQYF. The CDR3 region has the DNA TGCAGCGTTGACACGGAACCCTACGAGCAGTACTTC. The genes are TRBV29-1 and TRBJ2-7; D is ambiguous. The CDR3 totals 12 residues. Trimming removed 3 bases at V and 2 bases at J, with 8 bases between. Germline lookup yields CDR1 SQVTM and CDR2 ANQGSEA.

This chain joins TRBV6-1 and TRBJ1-2; 8 nucleotides agree with TRBD1. V lost 6 bases and J lost 6; bases outside the gene matches: 9. CDR1 and CDR2 from the germline V gene are MNHNS and SASEGT. The CDR3 loop spans 14 amino acids. The CDR3 sequence: CASSGQGSRHGYTF. The CDR3, as DNA: TGTGCCAGCAGCGGACAGGGCAGTCGACATGGCTACACCTTC.